These 31 T cell receptor beta chains were all obtained from the same sample, sequenced in a study of blood T cell repertoires in COVID-19. Here immunoSEQ multiplex PCR was the method, and the copy in TCRdb shows in-frame clones only, minus some. The sample consists of approximately 290,000 clones, about nine tenths of them appearing once. The sample taken for sequencing was peripheral blood. These receptors all stem from a young woman with COVID-19, enrolled during active disease.

The V gene is TRBV4-1, the J gene TRBJ1-4, with TRBD1 identical over 8 bases. The CDR3 loop spans 17 amino acids. In germline, CDR1 is MGHRA, CDR2 YSYEKL. The J segment lost 6 bases and the V segment lost 1 base, leaving 10 bases of the junction unmatched. CDR3 in amino acids: CASSQGVRPGGYEKLFF. The CDR3 nucleotides read TGCGCCAGCAGCCAAGGGGTTCGTCCAGGGGGCTATGAAAAACTGTTTTTT.

The V call is TRBV19, the J call TRBJ2-7; tentatively, D is TRBD1 (6 bases). Germline CDR1 reads LNHDA; CDR2 reads SQIVND (reference sequence). Trimming shortened V by 5 bases and J by 6 bases, and 20 bases separated the two germline ends. The CDR3 totals 15 residues. CDR3 loop: CASSLSTGAASEQYF. The CDR3 region has the DNA TGTGCCAGTAGTTTATCGACAGGCGCAGCAAGCGAGCAGTACTTC.

The rearrangement joins TRBV10-2 to TRBJ2-1; D is unclear. Germline loops: CDR1 WSHSY, CDR2 SAAADI. CDR3 length equals 13 residues. The ends were cut back, 0 bases at V and 4 bases at J, with 4 bases in the middle. CDR3: CASSESAYNEQFF. In nucleotides, the CDR3 is TGCGCCAGCAGTGAGTCGGCTTACAATGAGCAGTTCTTC.

The table lists this clone with a count of one. The chain couples TRBV14 to TRBJ2-2, with D unclear. The germline gives CDR1 SGHDN, CDR2 FVKESK. Trimming cost V 0 bases and J 2 bases, with 13 bases left between them. The CDR3 spans 17 residues. Here the CDR3 DNA reads TGTGCCAGCAGCCAAGATATCGTAACAGCAAACACCGGGGAGCTGTTTTTT. It encodes CASSQDIVTANTGELFF.

V is TRBV2 and J is TRBJ1-2; D is uncertain. The CDR3 is 16 residues long. V lost 1 base, J lost 4 bases, and 16 bases lay in between. The germline CDR1 and CDR2 sequences are SNHLY and FYNNEI. CDR3 amino acids: CASSEGADPTLYGYTF. CDR3 DNA sequence: TGTGCCAGCAGTGAAGGGGCAGATCCTACCCTCTATGGCTACACCTTC.

The chain has TRBV12-2 and TRBJ2-7; TRBD2, the table's D call, was not compared with the DNA. TRBV12-2 is designated a pseudogene. The CDR3 is 20 amino acids. The CDR3: CASRYAGTGGASGDSYEQYF. The CDR3 DNA sequence: TGTGCAAGTCGCTACGCCGGGACAGGGGGGGCTAGCGGGGACTCCTACGAGCAGTACTTC.

This chain joins TRBV4-1 and TRBJ1-2, with D tentatively TRBD1 (5 bases). This CDR3 is 15 amino acids long. V lost 1 base and J 5 bases, leaving 14 bases between the germline ends. From germline, CDR1 is MGHRA and CDR2 YSYEKL. The CDR3 nucleotides read TGCGCCAGCAGCCAAGTACTCCAGGGTGTTTATGGCTACACCTTC. Protein product: CASSQVLQGVYGYTF.

The chain joins TRBV5-1 to TRBJ2-3; TRBD1 is a possible D gene (5 bases). Germline CDR1 reads SGHRS; CDR2 reads YFSETQ. Trimming shortened V by 4 bases and J by 7 bases, and 16 bases separated the two germline ends. The CDR3 extends over 14 amino acids. The CDR3 is CASSADAGKNTQYF. The CDR3 bases are TGCGCCAGCAGCGCAGACGCAGGGAAAAATACGCAGTATTTT. The full variable domain, with the rest looked up from reference TRBV5-1 and TRBJ2-3, is KAGVTQTPRYLIKTRGQQVTLSCSPISGHRSVSWYQQTPGQGLQFLFEYFSETQRNKGNFPGRFSGRQFSNSRSEMNVSTLELGDSALYLCASSADAGKNTQYFGPGTRLTVL.

There are a few counts of this clone. The chain uses TRBV5-1 and TRBJ1-3; TRBD1 might be the D (6 bases). CDR3 length: 15 amino acids. The V end was cut by 1 base, the J end by 4 bases, with 12 bases between. Per germline, CDR1 SGHRS and CDR2 YFSETQ. CDR3 amino acids: CASSLSSRGGNTIYF. The CDR3 nucleotides read TGCGCCAGCAGCTTGTCATCCAGGGGAGGAAACACCATATATTTT.

The chain links TRBV29-1 to TRBJ1-1; D ambiguous. The CDR3 consists of 11 residues. In germline, CDR1 is SQVTM, CDR2 ANQGSEA. V lost 2 bases to trimming and J lost 11 bases, with 12 bases between them. The DNA of the CDR3 is TGCAGCGTTGAAACGCGCTCGAGGGCTTTCTTT. Translation: CSVETRSRAFF.

Only a few counts were recorded for this clone. V is TRBV28 and J is TRBJ2-1, with TRBD1 as a possible D gene (5 bases). The V gene lost 5 bases and the J gene lost 8 bases, with 16 bases spanning the gap. Germline lookup yields CDR1 MDHEN and CDR2 SYDVKM. This CDR3 has 14 amino acids. CDR3 bases: TGTGCCAGCAGTCCACCGAAAGGGGATGATGAGCAGTTCTTC. It is translated as CASSPPKGDDEQFF.

A note on this clone: The sample has other DNA sequences that encode this CDR3 too. CDR3 loop: CASSYSTGTGELFF. The CDR3 nucleotides are TGTGCCAGCAGTTATTCGACAGGCACCGGGGAGCTGTTTTTT. V and J are TRBV6-5 and TRBJ2-2, with a weak D call TRBD1 (6 bases). The V and J ends lost 3 bases and 4 bases respectively, with 9 bases between them. Germline CDR1 MNHEY, CDR2 SVGAGI. The CDR3 contains 14 residues.

The chain uses TRBV19 and TRBJ2-5; D is ambiguous. This CDR3 is 15 amino acids long. V was shortened by 3 bases and J by 1 base, with 12 bases between the two germline ends. Germline lookup yields CDR1 LNHDA and CDR2 SQIVND (reference sequence). CDR3 amino acids: CASSMQVRFQETQYF. DNA of the CDR3: TGTGCCAGTAGTATGCAGGTTAGGTTCCAAGAGACCCAGTACTTC.

This clone is a singleton in its sample. The chain carries TRBV27 and TRBJ2-7, with D perhaps matching TRBD2 (6 bases). The CDR3 length is 12 residues. V was cut by 1 base and J by 6 bases, with 7 bases left in between. Germline loops: CDR1 MNHEY, CDR2 SMNVEV (reference sequence). The CDR3 here is CASSLFGGEQYF. In DNA form, the CDR3 reads TGTGCCAGCAGTTTATTCGGGGGCGAGCAGTACTTC.

The CDR3 bases are TGTGCCAGCAAGGGACAGGGTGGGCCCCAGCATTTT. Its translation: CASKGQGGPQHF. The V and J genes are TRBV6-5 and TRBJ1-5; TRBD1 agrees at 9 bases. V was pared by 7 bases and J by 9 bases, with 4 bases of the junction left unmatched. Germline V gives CDR1 MNHEY, CDR2 SVGAGI. The CDR3 sequence is 12 residues long.

The chain recombines TRBV4-1 with TRBJ2-1; TRBD2 matches 8 bases. The CDR3 sequence is 16 residues long. V was pared by 1 base and J by 4 bases, with 6 bases of the junction left unmatched. Germline CDR1 reads MGHRA; CDR2 reads YSYEKL. CDR3 loop: CASSQGPAGAYNEQFF. The CDR3 bases are TGCGCCAGCAGCCAAGGTCCAGCGGGGGCTTACAATGAGCAGTTCTTC.

The CDR3 region is CASSLALAYEQYF. The CDR3 DNA sequence: TGTGCCAGCAGCTTAGCTCTCGCCTACGAGCAGTACTTC. V gene TRBV7-6 combines with J gene TRBJ2-7; no clear D gene. V dropped 0 bases and J dropped 2 bases, with 5 bases sitting between them. Germline lookup yields CDR1 SGHVS and CDR2 FNYEAQ. The CDR3 length is 13 residues.

The chain has TRBV13 and TRBJ2-6, with TRBD1 as a possible D gene (5 bases). V lost 5 bases to trimming and J lost 3 bases, with 14 bases between them. Germline CDR1 and CDR2: PRHDT and FYEKMQ (reference sequence). This CDR3 spans 16 amino acids. In nucleotides, the CDR3 is TGTGCCAGCAGCGAAGGACAAGCTGATGGGGCCAACGTCCTGACTTTC. As protein: CASSEGQADGANVLTF.

This sequence joins TRBV2 and TRBJ2-5, with D possibly TRBD1 on 6 matching bases. Looked up from germline, CDR1 is SNHLY and CDR2 is FYNNEI. There are 13 residues in the CDR3. V lost 3 bases and J 5 bases, leaving 10 bases between the germline ends. The DNA for the CDR3 is TGTGCCAGCAGTGAGGGGGCGCAGGAGACCCAGTACTTC. Its translation is CASSEGAQETQYF. Based on the CDR3 plus reference TRBV2 and TRBJ2-5, the full variable domain is EPEVTQTPSHQVTQMGQEVILRCVPISNHLYFYWYRQILGQKVEFLVSFYNNEISEKSEIFDDQFSVERPDGSNFTLKIRSTKLEDSAMYFCASSEGAQETQYFGPGTRLLVL.

This chain joins TRBV6-5 and TRBJ2-1; 7 bases are shared with TRBD2. The CDR3 has 15 residues. Germline CDR1 and CDR2: MNHEY and SVGAGI. The V and J ends lost 5 bases and 1 base, in that order; junction bases with no gene match: 5. CDR3 nucleotide sequence: TGTGCCAGCAGTAGCGAGCGGGGATCCTACAATGAGCAGTTCTTC. Translating gives CASSSERGSYNEQFF.

The chain combines TRBV5-5 with TRBJ1-4; no clear D gene. V gave up 0 bases and J gave up 4 bases, with 10 bases separating them. The CDR3 totals 15 residues. Germline V lookup: CDR1 SGHKS, CDR2 YYEKEE (reference sequence). CDR3 sequence (DNA): TGTGCCAGCAGCTTGGCCGCAGTTTATAATGAAAAACTGTTTTTT. It is translated as CASSLAAVYNEKLFF.

This rearrangement joins TRBV27 to TRBJ2-3; 13 bases match TRBD2. V was clipped by 3 bases and J by 9 bases; unmatched bases: 18. The V gene's germline CDR1 is MNHEY and CDR2 SMNVEV (reference sequence). The CDR3 extends over 19 amino acids. The CDR3 bases are TGTGCCAGCAGTTTTTTCCAATTGGGGACTAGCGGGGAGGAAGGGACGCAGTATTTT. It is translated as CASSFFQLGTSGEEGTQYF.

This chain uses TRBV9 with TRBJ1-2; 7 positions match TRBD1. V shed 2 bases and J 4 bases; nucleotides not matched to a gene: 5. The CDR3 consists of 14 residues. CDR1 and CDR2 (germline): SGDLS, YYNGEE. The CDR3, as DNA: TGTGCCAGCAGCGTTTCACCAGGGGGCTATGGCTACACCTTC. It codes for CASSVSPGGYGYTF.

V usage is TRBV12-3 or TRBV12-4 and J usage is TRBJ2-7; unclear D gene. V lost 6 bases and J lost 0, with 9 bases in between. The CDR3 runs 13 residues. CDR3 nucleotides: TGTGCCAGCAGATCTTCTAGCTCCTACGAGCAGTACTTC. This translates into CASRSSSSYEQYF.

This clone appeared a single time. The rearrangement links TRBV3-1 (or the pseudogene TRBV3-2) to TRBJ1-2; D call uncertain. This CDR3 is built from 16 residues. Germline loops: CDR1 LGHDT, CDR2 YNNKEL (reference sequence). V lost 0 bases, J lost 4 bases, and 15 bases lay in between. The CDR3 region has the DNA TGTGCCAGCAGCCAAGATCGGTCCAGGAGGGTCTATGGCTACACCTTC. Protein sequence: CASSQDRSRRVYGYTF.

V usage is TRBV6-1 and J usage is TRBJ1-1; 8 bases are shared with TRBD1. Per germline, CDR1 MNHNS and CDR2 SASEGT. This CDR3 comprises 12 residues. Trimming cost V 3 bases and J 8 bases; bases outside gene matches: 2. CDR3 in DNA: TGTGCCAGCAGTGATTGGGACAGGGAAGCTTTCTTT. Encoded protein: CASSDWDREAFF.

The chain recombines TRBV3-1 (or the pseudogene TRBV3-2) with TRBJ2-7; 8 bases line up with TRBD2. CDR1 is LGHDT and CDR2 is YNNKEL in the germline V gene (reference sequence). CDR3 size: 16 residues. J gave up 3 bases and V 5 bases, and 12 bases lay outside the gene matches. The CDR3 nucleotides are TGTGCCAGCAGCTTCCCGGGGATAGCGGGGAGCTACGAGCAGTACTTC. Translated: CASSFPGIAGSYEQYF.

Only one count was recorded for this clone. The chain uses TRBV4-2 and TRBJ2-3, with TRBD2 as a possible D gene (6 bases). There are 16 residues in the CDR3. Germline V gene sequence: CDR1 LGHNA, CDR2 YNFKEQ. Trimming left V 1 base short and J 10 bases short, with 21 bases between. The CDR3 spells CASSQALSGESGAQYF. The CDR3 bases are TGTGCCAGCAGCCAAGCCCTCTCGGGGGAGAGTGGGGCGCAGTATTTT.

This chain connects TRBV15 to TRBJ2-2; D unresolved. Deletions cut 7 bases from V and 8 bases from J, with 8 bases between. The length of the CDR3 is 11 residues. The germline V gene encodes CDR1 LNHNV and CDR2 YYDKDF (reference sequence). The CDR3 is CATISEGELFF. CDR3 sequence (DNA): TGTGCCACCATCTCAGAAGGGGAGCTGTTTTTT.

The rearrangement joins TRBV5-6 to TRBJ1-1, with 7 bases lining up with TRBD1. Germline values: CDR1 SGHDT, CDR2 YYEEEE. The CDR3 totals 14 residues. V shed 3 bases and J 3 bases; nucleotides not matched to a gene: 5. Here the CDR3 DNA reads TGTGCCAGCAGCTGGGGGACAGAACACACTGAAGCTTTCTTT. Amino acid sequence: CASSWGTEHTEAFF.

The J gene is TRBJ1-2, the V gene TRBV15, with D perhaps matching TRBD1 (5 bases). V lost 4 bases to trimming and J lost 6 bases, with 12 bases between them. Germline V gene sequence: CDR1 LNHNV, CDR2 YYDKDF (reference sequence). This CDR3 comprises 13 residues. CDR3 DNA sequence: TGTGCCACCAGCAATAAAGGGGTCGATGGCTACACCTTC. Encoded protein: CATSNKGVDGYTF.